This T cell receptor beta chain was identified during a study of blood T cell repertoires in COVID-19 (TCRdb year 2020). About the investigation overall: Samples covering the acute and convalescent phases of COVID-19 were provided by collaborators in the United States, Italy and Spain. The prospective study material was composed of cDNA or gDNA derived from T cells, B-cell-depleted T cells, or PBMCs. Deeply sampled blood TCRbeta repertoires from subjects exposed to, actively infected with, or recovered from COVID-19 were included in the dataset. The repertoires were released in a freely available public database meant as a resource for research on the immune response to SARS-CoV-2. Samples were obtained from the ongoing ImmuneRACE study (first 160 participants) and from over 1,000 subjects provided by 6 global collaborators. Sample metadata almost always included a de-identified subject ID, COVID-19 status, age in years and sex. Where available, HLA class I and class II types were obtained from metadata supplied by the sample provider rather than from assay-based typing.

Whole blood was collected in K2EDTA tubes by collaborating institutions according to the institutions' own protocols. Collaborator samples were shipped for TCRbeta analysis as frozen whole blood, isolated PBMCs, or DNA extracted from either sample type. Cut back by 2 bases and 3 bases, the V and J ends lie 6 bases apart. The CDR3 contains 14 residues, cysteine and phenylalanine counted. Kept here is only the CDR3 DNA, which spans 42 bases and is read in frame from base 1. In the germline V gene (reference sequence), CDR1 corresponds to SGHKS and CDR2 to YYEKEE. TCRbeta CDR3 regions were amplified from genomic DNA by means of the immunoSEQ Assay, a bias-controlled multiplex PCR. The paper's processing steps were these. The number of nucleated cells in each sample was estimated by amplification of reference gene primers within the assay. To quantify the absolute abundance of each unique TCRbeta CDR3 rearrangement, sequence reads were collapsed and filtered. For each sample, productive Simpson clonality was calculated as the square root of Simpson's diversity index across productive rearrangements. Held by TCRdb, this immuneACCESS table contains in-frame sequences only and omits some clones. Under half of the omission traces to an unresolved V gene where checked; the cause of the rest is unknown. Clone size and V and J calls were adopted from that table, with D and trimming inferred from the DNA. The sample has over 400,000 clones on record, roughly 90% of them singletons. Almost 1.5% of the sample rests with the top ten.

On the study overall, not on this receptor specifically: Clinical and demographic metadata were provided uncurated, with the amount varying by source and participant.

About this clone itself: What antigen it recognizes has not been identified. Base qualities are not recorded, but no much larger clone differs from it by a single base.

The sequenced sample was peripheral blood. The rearrangement combines TRBV5-5 with TRBJ1-6; no D segment can be confidently identified. The origin of this receptor is a woman aged 25 to 39 with active or convalescent COVID-19. The CDR3 region: CASSLQYYNSPLHF. The DNA sequence is given as TGTGCCAGCAGCTTACAGTACTATAATTCACCCCTCCACTTT.